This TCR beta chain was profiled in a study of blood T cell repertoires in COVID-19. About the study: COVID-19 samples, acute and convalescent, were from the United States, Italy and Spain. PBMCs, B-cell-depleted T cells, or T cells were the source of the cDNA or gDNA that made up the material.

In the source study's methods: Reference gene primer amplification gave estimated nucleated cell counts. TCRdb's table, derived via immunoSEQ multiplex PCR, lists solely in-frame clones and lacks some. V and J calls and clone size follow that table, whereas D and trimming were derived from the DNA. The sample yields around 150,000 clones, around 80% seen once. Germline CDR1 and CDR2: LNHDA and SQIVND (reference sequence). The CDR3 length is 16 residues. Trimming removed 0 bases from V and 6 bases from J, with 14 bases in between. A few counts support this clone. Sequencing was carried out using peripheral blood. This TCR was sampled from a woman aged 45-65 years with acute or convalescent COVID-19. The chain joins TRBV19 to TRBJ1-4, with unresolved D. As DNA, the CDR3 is TGTGCCAGTAGTATAGATGATCGGTCCTTGGATGAAAAACTGTTTTTT. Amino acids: CASSIDDRSLDEKLFF.